This entry describes one T cell receptor beta chain. Assay: immunoSEQ multiplex PCR; the TCRdb copy retains only in-frame clones and omits some. The sample yields about 56,000 clones, 80% to 95% seen once. The sample belongs to a study of technical replicates of blood from a handful of donors. CDR1 SGHTA and CDR2 FQGNSA come from the germline V gene. The J segment lost 6 bases and the V segment lost 4 bases, leaving 6 bases of the junction unmatched. The CDR3 is 15 residues long. This clonotype was obtained from a human donor in good health. Some clones in this sample may be carry-over from other donors' samples. The specimen was PBMCs. This chain connects TRBV7-2 to TRBJ2-4; 10 bases align to TRBD1. CDR3 sequence reads: CASSYDRGRGNIQYF. The CDR3, as DNA: TGTGCCAGCAGCTATGACAGGGGGCGCGGAAACATTCAGTACTTC. Full variable domain (rest looked up from reference TRBV7-2 and TRBJ2-4): GAGVSQSPSNKVTEKGKDVELRCDPISGHTALYWYRQSLGQGLEFLIYFQGNSAPDKSGLPSDRFSAERTGGSVSTLTIQRTQQEDSAVYLCASSYDRGRGNIQYFGAGTRLSVL.